This T cell receptor beta chain was found in a study of blood T cell repertoires in COVID-19. Background on the study: Specimens from acute and convalescent COVID-19 originated in the United States, Italy and Spain. In each case, the material was cDNA or gDNA derived from T cells, B-cell-depleted T cells, or PBMCs.

The authors' processing: Quantification of nucleated cells was approximated via reference gene primer amplification. Assay: immunoSEQ multiplex PCR; the TCRdb copy retains only in-frame clones and omits some. The DNA gave D and trimming, while V, J and clone size come from that table. The sample consists of some 300,000 clones, roughly 87% of them appearing once. The germline V gene has CDR1 SGHRS and CDR2 YFSETQ. The CDR3 spans 16 residues. Losses at the gene ends were 2 bases for V and 2 bases for J; bases not matched to a gene: 7. Sequencing was performed on peripheral blood. The origin of this receptor is a man aged 18-30 years with active or convalescent COVID-19. The V call is TRBV5-1, the J call TRBJ2-7; 10 nucleotides agree with TRBD2. In DNA, the CDR3 is TGCGCCAGCAGCTTACCCCAGCGGGGGGGCGCCTACGAGCAGTACTTC. Amino acids: CASSLPQRGGAYEQYF.